The T cell receptor (beta chain) described here comes from a study of beta chain features in type 1 diabetes. Study conclusions and caveats: Among patients with Type 1 diabetes, TCRB CDR3s were moderately but significantly shorter in every one of the four CD4+ subsets. A greater similarity of naive, central memory and Treg TCRB repertoires was seen among patients than among healthy donors. Whether HLA type influences TCRB rearrangement remained unresolved here.

Without exception, sorted populations had purity beyond 95%. Of note for this clone: Its antigen is currently unknown.

Reverse transcribing all isolated RNA meant expressed TCRB transcripts were sequenced. Data came from immunoSEQ multiplex PCR; TCRdb stores just in-frame clones and leaves some out. Counted here are about 190,000 clones, about 8% occurring once; the ten biggest clones make up around 0.9%. The sequence came from a woman between 40 and 55 years old with type 1 diabetes. The sample was central memory CD4+ T cells from blood.

The CDR3 nucleotides are TGCGCCAGCAGCCAAGATAGTATTGGGACAGGGGGTTTCTACGAGCAGTACTTC. This gives the protein CASSQDSIGTGGFYEQYF. V and J are TRBV4-3 and TRBJ2-7; 11 bases fit TRBD1. Germline V gives CDR1 LGHNA, CDR2 YSLEER. The CDR3 loop spans 18 amino acids. Trimming took 0 bases from V and 3 from J; bases not matched to a gene: 10.